These 32 T cell receptor beta chains were sequenced from one sample in a study of control samples from healthy donors and cancer patients. Sequenced by immunoSEQ multiplex PCR; TCRdb stores in-frame clones only, minus some. The sample includes some 77,000 clones, roughly nine tenths seen only once; the top ten take 7.5% to 8%. The sample taken for sequencing was blood. These receptors came from a woman aged 60-75 years in good health.

This chain links TRBV5-1 with TRBJ2-5; 7 bases agree with TRBD1. The CDR3 totals 14 residues. CDR1 and CDR2 from the germline V gene are SGHRS and YFSETQ. The ends lost 1 base at V and 3 bases at J; junction bases unmatched: 3. CDR3 sequence: CASSLIGGEETQYF. The CDR3 DNA reads as TGCGCCAGCAGCTTGATAGGGGGCGAAGAGACCCAGTACTTC.

This clone was counted many times. The chain has TRBV2 and TRBJ1-4; TRBD1 matches at 10 bases. The V and J ends lost 7 bases and 7 bases, in that order; junction bases with no gene match: 9. The CDR3 totals 15 residues. Germline V gene data show CDR1 as SNHLY and CDR2 as FYNNEI. The CDR3 protein is CASTTQGTGAEKLFF. CDR3 sequence (DNA): TGTGCCAGCACCACCCAAGGGACAGGGGCTGAAAAACTGTTTTTT.

This chain uses TRBV5-1 with TRBJ1-2; D is unclear. With 0 bases removed from V and 7 bases from J, the gap between germline ends came to 10 bases. Germline CDR1 reads SGHRS; CDR2 reads YFSETQ. The CDR3 is made up of 13 amino acids. The CDR3 coding sequence is TGCGCCAGCAGCTTGGAGGTTGAGTCTGGCTACACCTTC. Residues: CASSLEVESGYTF. Together with reference TRBV5-1 and TRBJ1-2, the CDR3 gives the full variable domain: KAGVTQTPRYLIKTRGQQVTLSCSPISGHRSVSWYQQTPGQGLQFLFEYFSETQRNKGNFPGRFSGRQFSNSRSEMNVSTLELGDSALYLCASSLEVESGYTFGSGTRLTVV.

This chain links TRBV5-4 with TRBJ1-1; 8 nucleotides match TRBD1. CDR1 and CDR2 (germline): SGHNT, YYREEE (reference sequence). V was clipped by 2 bases and J by 3 bases; unmatched bases: 3. The CDR3 loop spans 14 amino acids. CDR3 residues: CASSFTGGDTEAFF. As DNA, the CDR3 is TGTGCCAGCAGCTTTACAGGGGGTGACACTGAAGCTTTCTTT.

The chain has TRBV7-2 and TRBJ2-2, with 8 nucleotides matching TRBD2. This CDR3 has 16 residues. Per the germline V gene, CDR1 is SGHTA and CDR2 is FQGNSA. Germline trimming cut 8 bases from V and 6 bases from J; bases unmatched to any gene: 14. The CDR3 coding sequence is TGTGCCAGCCCATCGGAGGCGGGGGGCCTTTCCGGGGAGCTGTTTTTT. Protein product: CASPSEAGGLSGELFF.

The chain links TRBV5-1 to TRBJ1-1; TRBD1 is a possible D gene (6 bases). The CDR3 extends over 14 amino acids. Deletions cut 2 bases from V and 4 bases from J, with 12 bases between. Germline V lookup: CDR1 SGHRS, CDR2 YFSETQ. The CDR3 coding sequence is TGCGCCAGCAGCTTAACAGGGTCGATCACTGAAGCTTTCTTT. This gives the protein CASSLTGSITEAFF. Variable domain in full (rest from reference TRBV5-1 and TRBJ1-1): KAGVTQTPRYLIKTRGQQVTLSCSPISGHRSVSWYQQTPGQGLQFLFEYFSETQRNKGNFPGRFSGRQFSNSRSEMNVSTLELGDSALYLCASSLTGSITEAFFGQGTRLTVV.

This sequence joins TRBV6-6 and TRBJ2-2, with 9 bases that match TRBD2. CDR1 MNHNY and CDR2 SVGAGI come from the germline V gene (reference sequence). This CDR3 is built from 16 residues. V lost 5 bases and J lost 5; bases outside the gene matches: 9. This CDR3 reads CASSPLRAGGTGELFF. The CDR3 coding sequence is TGTGCCAGCAGTCCCCTCAGAGCGGGAGGAACCGGGGAGCTGTTTTTT.

This clone was recorded once. The chain uses TRBV4-1 and TRBJ2-5; TRBD2 matches at 8 bases. The CDR3 length is 17 residues. J lost 9 bases, V lost 3 bases, and 18 bases had no gene match. Looked up from germline, CDR1 is MGHRA and CDR2 is YSYEKL. In nucleotides, the CDR3 is TGCGCCAGCAGCCAGCCCCCTGTCGGGGGGACTAGGGGTTCCCAGTACTTC. Protein sequence: CASSQPPVGGTRGSQYF.

The chain employs TRBV5-4 and TRBJ2-1; TRBD1 is a possible D gene (5 bases). The CDR3 is made up of 14 amino acids. Germline loops: CDR1 SGHNT, CDR2 YYREEE (reference sequence). Trimming took 1 base from V and 6 from J, leaving 11 bases between them. CDR3 sequence reads: CASSLYRLVNEQFF. CDR3 sequence (DNA): TGTGCCAGCAGCTTGTACAGGCTGGTCAATGAGCAGTTCTTC.

The CDR3 is CASSDMWARGGQPQHF. The CDR3 bases are TGTGCCAGCAGTGATATGTGGGCCAGGGGTGGTCAGCCCCAGCATTTT. This sequence joins TRBV2 and TRBJ1-5; possibly TRBD1 for D (6 bases). Germline assignment: CDR1 SNHLY and CDR2 FYNNEI. The CDR3 is made up of 16 amino acids. Trimming stripped 3 bases from V and 6 bases from J, with 18 bases between.

The chain carries TRBV11-3 and TRBJ1-1, with D unclear. The CDR3 runs to 13 residues. Germline lookup yields CDR1 SGHNT and CDR2 YENEEA. Trimming shortened V by 5 bases and J by 5 bases, and 12 bases separated the two germline ends. CDR3 DNA: TGTGCCAGCAGCCCTCCTTCCAGGACTGAAGCTTTCTTT. Translation: CASSPPSRTEAFF.

V gene TRBV28 combines with J gene TRBJ2-7, with 8 bases lining up with TRBD2. V was pared by 8 bases and J by 2 bases, with 8 bases of the junction left unmatched. From germline, CDR1 is MDHEN and CDR2 SYDVKM. CDR3 length: 14 residues. Written as DNA, the CDR3 is TGTGCCAGCCCCCGACTAGCGCTTACCTACGAGCAGTACTTC. Protein: CASPRLALTYEQYF.

J is TRBJ1-4 and V is TRBV7-8; tentative D call: TRBD1 (5 bases). Trimming pared 1 base from V and 8 bases from J, leaving 23 bases between. CDR1 and CDR2 from the germline V gene are SGHVS and FQNEAQ. The CDR3 extends over 18 amino acids. The CDR3 DNA reads as TGTGCCAGCAGCTTAGGGTCGGGAGGGACTGGGTATGGAGAAAAACTGTTTTTT. The encoded protein is CASSLGSGGTGYGEKLFF.

This chain connects TRBV27 to TRBJ2-1, with 7 bases matching TRBD2. Germline loops: CDR1 MNHEY, CDR2 SMNVEV (reference sequence). This CDR3 has 15 residues. The J segment lost 4 bases and the V segment lost 6 bases, leaving 9 bases of the junction unmatched. The CDR3 spells CASSPRSGAYNEQFF. The CDR3 coding sequence is TGTGCCAGCAGCCCTAGGAGCGGGGCATACAATGAGCAGTTCTTC.

The gene calls are TRBV7-2 and TRBJ2-5, with 12 positions matching TRBD2. The CDR3 runs to 17 residues. Germline V lookup: CDR1 SGHTA, CDR2 FQGNSA. Trimming cost V 1 base and J 5 bases; bases outside gene matches: 8. In nucleotides, the CDR3 is TGTGCCAGCAGCTTAGGCTCTAGCGGGAGGGCCGGTGAGACCCAGTACTTC. It encodes CASSLGSSGRAGETQYF.

The chain has TRBV11-3 and TRBJ2-3; 7 bases map to TRBD2. V gave up 1 base and J gave up 2 bases; unmatched junction bases: 6. The CDR3 runs to 16 residues. Germline loops: CDR1 SGHNT, CDR2 YENEEA. CDR3 residues: CASSLALAAPTDTQYF. The CDR3 nucleotides are TGTGCCAGCAGCTTAGCGCTAGCGGCCCCCACAGATACGCAGTATTTT.

Remarks on this clone: The junction does not match germline at one end; this may be a read error. This sequence joins TRBV27 and TRBJ1-5; 7 bases match TRBD1. Germline V CDR1 and CDR2: MNHEY, SMNVEV (reference sequence). The CDR3 has 16 amino acids. CDR3 amino acids: CASSLAPTGVDQSQHF. CDR3 in DNA: TGTGCCAGCAGTTTAGCCCCCACAGGGGTTGATCAGTCCCAGCATTTT.

The rearrangement links TRBV11-3 to TRBJ2-2; D is unclear. Germline CDR1 reads SGHNT; CDR2 reads YENEEA. V lost 5 bases and J 5 bases, leaving 9 bases between the germline ends. The CDR3 has 13 residues. The CDR3 loop is CASSQDLTGELFF. CDR3 nucleotide sequence: TGTGCCAGCAGCCAGGACCTAACCGGGGAGCTGTTTTTT. Combining the CDR3 with reference TRBV11-3 and TRBJ2-2 gives the whole variable domain EAGVVQSPRYKIIEKKQPVAFWCNPISGHNTLYWYLQNLGQGPELLIRYENEEAVDDSQLPKDRFSAERLKGVDSTLKIQPAELGDSAVYLCASSQDLTGELFFGEGSRLTVL.

The CDR3 region has the DNA TGTGCCAGCAGCTTAGTATCTAGCGGGCAATACAATGAGCAGTTCTTC. Amino acids: CASSLVSSGQYNEQFF. The genes are TRBV7-2 and TRBJ2-1; 8 nucleotides align to TRBD2. After removal of 1 base from V and 4 bases from J, the junction contained 6 bases not matched to a gene. The CDR3 contains 16 residues. Germline loops: CDR1 SGHTA, CDR2 FQGNSA.

CDR3 in amino acids: CASSSQVHSPLHF. CDR3 sequence (DNA): TGTGCCAGCAGTTCCCAGGTACACTCACCCCTCCACTTT. The chain is built from TRBV28 and TRBJ1-6, with no clear D. The CDR3 loop spans 13 amino acids. The V end was cut by 4 bases, the J end by 10 bases, with 11 bases between. In germline, CDR1 is MDHEN, CDR2 SYDVKM.

J is TRBJ2-7 and V is TRBV19, with 9 bases fitting TRBD2. The germline CDR1 and CDR2 sequences are LNHDA and SQIVND (reference sequence). V lost 4 bases to trimming and J lost 6 bases; unmatched junction nucleotides: 4. This CDR3 has 13 residues. The CDR3 reads CASSSLAGSEQYF. The CDR3, as DNA: TGTGCCAGTAGTAGCCTAGCGGGGTCCGAGCAGTACTTC.

The chain links TRBV6-5 to TRBJ1-5; D remains ambiguous. The CDR3 extends over 14 amino acids. V gave up 4 bases and J gave up 4 bases, with 11 bases separating them. Per the germline V gene, CDR1 is MNHEY and CDR2 is SVGAGI. Here the CDR3 DNA reads TGTGCCAGCAGTTTAAGGGCGATTAATCAGCCCCAGCATTTT. Its protein product is CASSLRAINQPQHF.

The chain uses TRBV27 and TRBJ1-5; a possible D gene is TRBD1 (5 bases). The germline V and J ends were trimmed by 4 bases and 0 bases, with 7 bases remaining between them. The CDR3 totals 14 residues. Germline lookup yields CDR1 MNHEY and CDR2 SMNVEV (reference sequence). The CDR3 nucleotides are TGTGCCAGCAGTTCTGGGGGTAGCAATCAGCCCCAGCATTTT. Protein sequence: CASSSGGSNQPQHF.

The V and J genes are TRBV6-1 and TRBJ1-4; D is possibly TRBD1 (5 bases). CDR3 length: 14 amino acids. V was pared by 3 bases and J by 4 bases, with 9 bases between. The germline V gene has CDR1 MNHNS and CDR2 SASEGT. CDR3 coding DNA: TGTGCCAGCAGTGACAGGGTTGGTAATGAAAAACTGTTTTTT. As protein: CASSDRVGNEKLFF.

The rearrangement joins TRBV6-5 to TRBJ1-2, with D possibly TRBD1 on 5 matching bases. Trimming left V 6 bases short and J 4 bases short, with 18 bases between. CDR1 is MNHEY and CDR2 is SVGAGI in the germline V gene. CDR3 length: 15 amino acids. Written as DNA, the CDR3 is TGTGCCAGCAGGGCCCGATCGGGGACCAGCTATGGCTACACCTTC. Protein product: CASRARSGTSYGYTF.

The rearrangement joins TRBV2 to TRBJ1-6, with D tentatively TRBD1 (5 bases). Germline V gives CDR1 SNHLY, CDR2 FYNNEI. The CDR3 covers 13 residues. Trimming took off 4 bases at V and 8 bases at J, with 9 bases between the two ends. The chain's CDR3 is CASSVKGDSPLHF. CDR3 DNA: TGTGCCAGCAGTGTTAAAGGGGATTCACCCCTCCACTTT.

V usage is TRBV7-6 and J usage is TRBJ2-2; no reliable D call. The V end lost 1 base, the J end lost 0 bases, and 9 bases lay between the germline ends. Germline V gene data show CDR1 as SGHVS and CDR2 as FNYEAQ. This CDR3 contains 16 residues. In DNA form, the CDR3 reads TGTGCCAGCAGCTTAGTGGGAATAGCGAACACCGGGGAGCTGTTTTTT. It is translated as CASSLVGIANTGELFF.

The chain carries TRBV28 and TRBJ2-2; D is unclear. The CDR3 runs to 15 residues. V lost 5 bases and J lost 0, with 10 bases in between. CDR1 is MDHEN and CDR2 is SYDVKM in the germline V gene. The CDR3 region is CASSPPRANTGELFF. CDR3 nucleotides: TGTGCCAGCAGTCCCCCCCGCGCGAACACCGGGGAGCTGTTTTTT.

The CDR3 sequence is CASSRPTSGRGTGELFF. CDR3 in DNA: TGTGCCAGCAGTCGCCCGACTAGCGGGAGAGGTACCGGGGAGCTGTTTTTT. The rearrangement links TRBV6-2 or TRBV6-3 to TRBJ2-2, with 12 bases lining up with TRBD2. The V gene's germline CDR1 is MNHEY and CDR2 SVGEGT. Germline trimming cut 5 bases from V and 5 bases from J; bases unmatched to any gene: 9. The CDR3 is made up of 17 amino acids.

The rearrangement joins TRBV10-3 to TRBJ2-1, with 11 bases that match TRBD2. The ends lost 2 bases at V and 8 bases at J; junction bases unmatched: 11. Germline-derived CDR1 and CDR2 are ENHRY and SYGVKD. The CDR3 extends over 17 amino acids. The CDR3 region has the DNA TGTGCCATCAGTGAGGCTCTAGCGGGGGGCCCGAGAGATGAGCAGTTCTTC. Translated, it gives CAISEALAGGPRDEQFF.

The chain links TRBV30 to TRBJ1-1; weak D call: TRBD1 (6 bases). Between the trimmed V and J ends, which lost 4 bases and 1 base, there was a span of 10 bases. This CDR3 has 13 amino acids. Germline lookup yields CDR1 GTSNPN and CDR2 SVGIG (reference sequence). CDR3 amino acids: CAWNWDTNTEAFF. The CDR3 DNA sequence: TGTGCCTGGAATTGGGACACGAACACTGAAGCTTTCTTT.

The chain carries TRBV28 and TRBJ2-5; 8 nucleotides agree with TRBD1. The V gene's germline CDR1 is MDHEN and CDR2 SYDVKM. The J segment lost 7 bases and the V segment lost 4 bases, leaving 8 bases of the junction unmatched. The CDR3 sequence is 14 residues long. In DNA, the CDR3 is TGTGCCAGCAGTTCCCGACAGGGGCGAGGGACCCAGTACTTC. The encoded protein is CASSSRQGRGTQYF.